The 16 T cell receptor beta chains listed next were all sequenced from one sample in a study of T-cell memory formation after mild COVID-19 (TCRdb year 2021). Library preparation was by 5' RACE. This sample was sequenced with an Illumina NovaSeq 6000. The public reads were reanalyzed by TCRdb: fastp trimming at Q25, MiXCR alignment, in-frame beta chains only. Duplicate CDR3 protein sequences are folded into a single record with the most common DNA and genes. The sample yields 200,000 or so distinct CDR3 sequences; approximately 20% were counted once. The top ten hold 2.4% of the sample. Sequenced material: PBMCs or a T cell subset sorted from them (not recorded which). The receptor source for this set is an adult woman who had mild COVID-19 (a few samples of this study predate the infection). The sample titles of this study are shuffled in the database, so cell type and time point are left out; the donor was told from shared clones.

This clonotype showed up just a few times. The V and J genes are TRBV12-3 or TRBV12-4 and TRBJ2-7, with D perhaps matching TRBD1 (5 bases). V shed 6 bases and J shed 3 bases, with 15 bases lying between them. The CDR3 runs 14 residues. CDR3 DNA sequence: TGTGCCAGCAGCCAAAGACAGAGAGTCTACGAGCAGTACTTC. Its translation: CASSQRQRVYEQYF.

This clonotype has more than one count but fewer than ten. CDR3 sequence: CSASDGGKGSNQPQHF. The CDR3 nucleotides read TGCAGTGCTAGTGACGGAGGTAAGGGCAGCAATCAGCCCCAGCATTTT. The chain uses TRBV20-1 and TRBJ1-5; D is unresolved. The CDR3 consists of 16 residues. The germline gives CDR1 DFQATT, CDR2 SNEGSKA (reference sequence). The germline V and J ends were trimmed by 3 bases and 1 base, with 16 bases remaining between them.

The chain carries TRBV20-1 and TRBJ2-3, with 9 bases identical to TRBD2. CDR3 length: 15 amino acids. Trimming took 6 bases from V and 4 from J; bases not matched to a gene: 11. The germline CDR1 and CDR2 sequences are DFQATT and SNEGSKA (reference sequence). The CDR3: CSARRSGRKADTQYF. The CDR3 bases are TGCAGTGCAAGAAGAAGCGGGAGGAAGGCAGATACGCAGTATTTT.

There are a few counts of this clonotype. The CDR3 DNA sequence: TGTGCCAGCAGTCAGGGACAGCAAAATCAGCCCCAGCATTTT. Amino acids: CASSQGQQNQPQHF. J is TRBJ1-5 and V is TRBV12-3 or TRBV12-4; 7 bases line up with TRBD1. The CDR3 consists of 14 residues. The V gene end was trimmed by 5 bases and the J gene end by 4 bases; junction bases not matched to a gene: 5.

This clonotype has a count of ten or more. This sequence joins TRBV5-1 and TRBJ1-2; 9 bases agree with TRBD1. The CDR3 loop spans 14 amino acids. After removal of 4 bases from V and 4 bases from J, the junction contained 5 bases not matched to a gene. CDR1 and CDR2 (germline): SGHRS, YFSETQ. The CDR3 bases are TGCGCCAGCAGCCTGGGACAGGGAAGCTATGGCTACACCTTC. It encodes CASSLGQGSYGYTF.

This clonotype came up a few times. The genes are TRBV5-1 and TRBJ2-3; 7 positions agree with TRBD2. This CDR3 region has 17 residues. Per the germline V gene, CDR1 is SGHRS and CDR2 is YFSETQ. The trim removed 0 bases at V and 2 bases at J, leaving 9 bases unmatched. This chain's CDR3 is CASSLVVAGVVTDTQYF. In DNA form, the CDR3 reads TGCGCCAGCAGCTTGGTTGTGGCGGGAGTGGTCACAGATACGCAGTATTTT.

The V call is TRBV2, the J call TRBJ2-3, with 9 bases matching TRBD2. Germline loops: CDR1 SNHLY, CDR2 FYNNEI. The J segment lost 4 bases and the V segment lost 7 bases, leaving 9 bases of the junction unmatched. The CDR3 consists of 15 residues. The CDR3 sequence is CASKASGIRADTQYF. The CDR3 region has the DNA TGTGCCAGCAAGGCTAGCGGGATTAGGGCAGATACGCAGTATTTT.

J is TRBJ1-5 and V is TRBV29-1, with D possibly being TRBD1 (5 bases). There are 13 residues in the CDR3. The ends were cut back, 4 bases at V and 7 bases at J, with 14 bases in the middle. Germline CDR1 reads SQVTM; CDR2 reads ANQGSEA. The CDR3 sequence: CSVGGSRYQPQHF. CDR3 nucleotide sequence: TGCAGCGTTGGGGGCAGCCGTTACCAGCCCCAGCATTTT.

On this clonotype: At one end, the junction sequence differs from germline, possibly due to a read error. The CDR3 sequence: CSAPLGLANCF. The CDR3 DNA sequence: TGCAGTGCTCCCCTCGGTCTCGCCAATTGCTTC. This sequence joins TRBV20-1 and TRBJ2-5, with D hard to call. The CDR3 runs 11 residues. Per the germline V gene, CDR1 is DFQATT and CDR2 is SNEGSKA (reference sequence).

There are a few counts of this clonotype. The chain carries TRBV5-1 and TRBJ2-5; D is uncertain. From germline, CDR1 is SGHRS and CDR2 YFSETQ. CDR3 size: 14 residues. V gave up 2 bases and J gave up 2 bases, with 10 bases separating them. CDR3 residues: CASSFGSGQETQYF. In DNA form, the CDR3 reads TGCGCCAGCAGCTTCGGGTCAGGACAAGAGACCCAGTACTTC.

This clonotype was seen a single time. V is TRBV3-1 and J is TRBJ1-2, with a possible D match to TRBD1 (5 bases). This CDR3 is built from 15 residues. Germline V gene data show CDR1 as LGHDT and CDR2 as YNNKEL (reference sequence). Trimming left V 1 base short and J 0 bases short, with 9 bases between. The DNA of the CDR3 is TGTGCCAGCAGCCAAGGGGGACTTGCTAACTATGGCTACACCTTC. Protein sequence: CASSQGGLANYGYTF.

This clonotype was detected many times. This chain connects TRBV12-3 or TRBV12-4 to TRBJ1-5, with D maybe TRBD1 (6 bases). The length of the CDR3 is 15 residues. The V and J ends lost 6 bases and 3 bases respectively, with 15 bases between them. The CDR3, as DNA: TGTGCCAGCAGAGAGTGGGGGGGCGTCAATCAGCCCCAGCATTTT. This encodes CASREWGGVNQPQHF.

The V call is TRBV20-1, the J call TRBJ2-1, with D unresolved. The germline V and J ends were trimmed by 2 bases and 10 bases, with 18 bases remaining between them. This CDR3 has 14 residues. Germline-derived CDR1 and CDR2 are DFQATT and SNEGSKA (reference sequence). The CDR3 bases are TGCAGTGCTAGACGGTCCTCCCCCAGCGCCGAGCAGTTCTTC. Its protein product is CSARRSSPSAEQFF.

This clonotype turned up a few times. This sequence joins TRBV20-1 and TRBJ2-1; the match to TRBD1 covers 11 bases. CDR1 and CDR2 (germline): DFQATT, SNEGSKA (reference sequence). With V trimmed by 1 base and J by 6 bases, 5 bases remained unmatched. This CDR3 spans 15 amino acids. The CDR3 here is CSARARDRGFNEQFF. CDR3 DNA: TGCAGTGCTAGAGCCCGGGACAGGGGGTTCAATGAGCAGTTCTTC.

This clonotype has at least ten counts. The chain joins TRBV10-3 to TRBJ2-3; D is perhaps TRBD2 (5 bases). Trimming took 3 bases from V and 4 from J, leaving 11 bases between them. The V gene's germline CDR1 is ENHRY and CDR2 SYGVKD. The CDR3 runs 14 residues. The CDR3 DNA follows: TGTGCCATCAGTGACCCGCTAGCTTCAGATACGCAGTATTTT. It yields the protein CAISDPLASDTQYF.

The gene calls are TRBV3-1 and TRBJ1-1; TRBD1 agrees at 8 bases. Germline CDR1 LGHDT, CDR2 YNNKEL (reference sequence). The ends lost 1 base at V and 4 bases at J; junction bases unmatched: 2. This CDR3 spans 14 amino acids. CDR3 amino acids: CASSQGDRGTEAFF. CDR3 sequence (DNA): TGTGCCAGCAGCCAAGGTGACAGGGGCACTGAAGCTTTCTTT.